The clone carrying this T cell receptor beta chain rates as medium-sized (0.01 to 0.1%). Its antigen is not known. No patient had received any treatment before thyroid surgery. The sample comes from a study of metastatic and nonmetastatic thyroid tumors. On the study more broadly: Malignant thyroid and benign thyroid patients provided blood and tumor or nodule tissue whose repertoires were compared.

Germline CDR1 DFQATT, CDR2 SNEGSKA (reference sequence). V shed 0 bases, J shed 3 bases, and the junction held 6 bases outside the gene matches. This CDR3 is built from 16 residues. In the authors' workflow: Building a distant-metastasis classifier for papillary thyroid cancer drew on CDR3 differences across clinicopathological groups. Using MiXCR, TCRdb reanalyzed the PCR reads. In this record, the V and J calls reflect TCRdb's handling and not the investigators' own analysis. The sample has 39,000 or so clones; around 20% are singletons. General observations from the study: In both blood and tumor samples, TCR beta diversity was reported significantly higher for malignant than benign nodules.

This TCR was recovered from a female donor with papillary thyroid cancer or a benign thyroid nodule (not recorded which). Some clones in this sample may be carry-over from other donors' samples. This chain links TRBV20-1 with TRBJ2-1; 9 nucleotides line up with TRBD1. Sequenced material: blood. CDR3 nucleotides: TGCAGTGCTAGAGATCTTAGGACAGGGGACTACAATGAGCAGTTCTTC. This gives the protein CSARDLRTGDYNEQFF.